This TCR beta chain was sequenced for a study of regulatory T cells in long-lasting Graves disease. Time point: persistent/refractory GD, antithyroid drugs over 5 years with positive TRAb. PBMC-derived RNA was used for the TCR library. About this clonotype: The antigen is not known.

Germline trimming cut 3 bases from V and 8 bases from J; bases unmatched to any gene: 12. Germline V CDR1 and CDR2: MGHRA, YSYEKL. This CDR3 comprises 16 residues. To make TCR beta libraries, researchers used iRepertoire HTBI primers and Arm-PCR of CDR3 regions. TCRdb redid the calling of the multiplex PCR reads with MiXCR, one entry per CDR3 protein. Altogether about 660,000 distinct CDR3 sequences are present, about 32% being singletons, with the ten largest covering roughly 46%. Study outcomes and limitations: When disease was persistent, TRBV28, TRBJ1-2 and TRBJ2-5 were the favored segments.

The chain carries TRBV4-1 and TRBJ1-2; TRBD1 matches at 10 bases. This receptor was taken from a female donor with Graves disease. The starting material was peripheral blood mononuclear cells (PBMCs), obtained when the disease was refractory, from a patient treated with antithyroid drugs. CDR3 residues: CASSQSTGTGANGYTF. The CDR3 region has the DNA TGCGCCAGCAGCCAGTCTACCGGGACAGGGGCGAACGGCTACACCTTC.